The clone carrying this T cell receptor beta chain was seen repeatedly, ten times or more. TCRdb recomputed calls from the 5' RACE reads with MiXCR, one row per CDR3 protein. Of 65,000 to 85,000 distinct CDR3 sequences listed, 2.5% to 4% are singletons. The entry originates in a study of neurological immune-mediated disorders. The V gene's germline CDR1 is SGHRS and CDR2 YFSETQ. This CDR3 comprises 17 residues. V trimming: 2 bases; J trimming: 5 bases; junction bases outside the gene matches: 11. This clonotype was obtained from a woman aged 45-60 years with multiple sclerosis. The sequenced sample was PBMCs. V usage is TRBV5-1 and J usage is TRBJ2-2; 8 nucleotides agree with TRBD2. CDR3 bases: TGCGCCAGCAGCTTCCGGCGGGGGGCCTCCTTTACCGGGGAGCTGTTTTTT. It yields the protein CASSFRRGASFTGELFF.